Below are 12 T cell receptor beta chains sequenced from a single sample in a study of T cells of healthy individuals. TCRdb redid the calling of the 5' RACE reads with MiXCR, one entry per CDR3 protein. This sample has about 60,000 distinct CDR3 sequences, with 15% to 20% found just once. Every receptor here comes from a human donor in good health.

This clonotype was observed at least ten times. The CDR3 sequence: CASSWGRANTEAFF. The CDR3, as DNA: TGTGCCAGCAGCTGGGGCAGGGCGAACACTGAAGCTTTCTTT. This chain connects TRBV28 to TRBJ1-1, with D perhaps TRBD1 (5 bases). V gave up 6 bases and J gave up 1 base, with 12 bases separating them. This CDR3 comprises 14 residues. Per the germline V gene, CDR1 is MDHEN and CDR2 is SYDVKM.

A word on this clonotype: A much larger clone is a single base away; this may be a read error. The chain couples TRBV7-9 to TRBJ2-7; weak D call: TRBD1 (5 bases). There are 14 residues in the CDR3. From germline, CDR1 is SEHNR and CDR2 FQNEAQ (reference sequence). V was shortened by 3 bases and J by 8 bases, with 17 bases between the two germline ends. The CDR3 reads CASSFGQGGYKQYF. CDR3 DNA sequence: TGTGCCAGCAGCTTTGGGCAGGGTGGGTACAAGCAGTACTTC.

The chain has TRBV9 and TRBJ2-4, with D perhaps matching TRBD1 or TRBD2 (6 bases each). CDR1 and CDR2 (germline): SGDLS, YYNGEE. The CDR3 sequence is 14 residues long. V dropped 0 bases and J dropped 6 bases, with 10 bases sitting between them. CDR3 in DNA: TGTGCCAGCAGCGTAGAGGGGGAGGCAAACATTCAGTACTTC. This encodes CASSVEGEANIQYF.

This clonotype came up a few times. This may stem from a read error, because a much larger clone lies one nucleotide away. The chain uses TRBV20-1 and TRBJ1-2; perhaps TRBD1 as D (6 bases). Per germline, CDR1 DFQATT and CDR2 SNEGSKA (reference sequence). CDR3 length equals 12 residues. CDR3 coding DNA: TGCAGTGCTACCCGGGGACACTATGGCTACAACTTC. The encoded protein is CSATRGHYGYNF.

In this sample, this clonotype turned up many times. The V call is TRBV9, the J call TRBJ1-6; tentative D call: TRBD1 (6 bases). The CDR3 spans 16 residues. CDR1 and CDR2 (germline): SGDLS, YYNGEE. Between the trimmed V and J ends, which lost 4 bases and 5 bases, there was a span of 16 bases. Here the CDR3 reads CASSSRGQLNNSPLHF. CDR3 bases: TGTGCCAGCAGCTCCCGAGGACAGCTGAATAATTCACCCCTCCACTTT.

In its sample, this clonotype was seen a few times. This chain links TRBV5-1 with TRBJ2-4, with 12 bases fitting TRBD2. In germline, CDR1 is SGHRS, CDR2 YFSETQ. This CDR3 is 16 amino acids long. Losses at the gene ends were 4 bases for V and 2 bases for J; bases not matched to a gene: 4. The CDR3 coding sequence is TGCGCCAGCAGCGCGACTAGCGGGGGAACCAAAAACATTCAGTACTTC. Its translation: CASSATSGGTKNIQYF. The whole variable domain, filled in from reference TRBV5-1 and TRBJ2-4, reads KAGVTQTPRYLIKTRGQQVTLSCSPISGHRSVSWYQQTPGQGLQFLFEYFSETQRNKGNFPGRFSGRQFSNSRSEMNVSTLELGDSALYLCASSATSGGTKNIQYFGAGTRLSVL.

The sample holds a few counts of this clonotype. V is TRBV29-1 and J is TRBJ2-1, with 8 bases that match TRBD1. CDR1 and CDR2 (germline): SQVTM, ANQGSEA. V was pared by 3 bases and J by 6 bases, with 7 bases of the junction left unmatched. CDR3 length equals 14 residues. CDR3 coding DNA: TGCAGCGTTGACAGGACAGGGAGCGGCAATGAGCAGTTCTTC. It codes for CSVDRTGSGNEQFF.

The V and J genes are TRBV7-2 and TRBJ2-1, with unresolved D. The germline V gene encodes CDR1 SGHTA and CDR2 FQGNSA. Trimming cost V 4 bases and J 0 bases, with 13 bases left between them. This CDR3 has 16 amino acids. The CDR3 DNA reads TGTGCCAGCAGCTCCCCCGGGTCGAGCTCCTACAATGAGCAGTTCTTC. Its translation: CASSSPGSSSYNEQFF.

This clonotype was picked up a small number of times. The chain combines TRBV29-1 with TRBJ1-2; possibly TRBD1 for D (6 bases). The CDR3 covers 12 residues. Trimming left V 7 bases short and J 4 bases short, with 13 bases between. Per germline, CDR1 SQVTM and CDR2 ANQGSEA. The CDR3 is CSGGDTFYGYTF. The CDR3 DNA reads TGCAGCGGCGGGGACACCTTCTATGGCTACACCTTC.

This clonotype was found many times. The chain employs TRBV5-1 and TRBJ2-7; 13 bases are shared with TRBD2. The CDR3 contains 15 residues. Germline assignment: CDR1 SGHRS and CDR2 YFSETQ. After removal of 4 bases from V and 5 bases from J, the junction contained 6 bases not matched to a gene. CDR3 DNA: TGCGCCAGCAGCATACTAGCGGGAGGGCCCCACGAGCAGTACTTC. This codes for CASSILAGGPHEQYF.

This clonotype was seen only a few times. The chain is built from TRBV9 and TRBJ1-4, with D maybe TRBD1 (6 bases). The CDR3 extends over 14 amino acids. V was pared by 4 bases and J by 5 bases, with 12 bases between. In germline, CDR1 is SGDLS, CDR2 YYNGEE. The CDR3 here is CASSSGQSNEKLFF. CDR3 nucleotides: TGTGCCAGCAGCTCCGGACAGTCGAATGAAAAACTGTTTTTT.

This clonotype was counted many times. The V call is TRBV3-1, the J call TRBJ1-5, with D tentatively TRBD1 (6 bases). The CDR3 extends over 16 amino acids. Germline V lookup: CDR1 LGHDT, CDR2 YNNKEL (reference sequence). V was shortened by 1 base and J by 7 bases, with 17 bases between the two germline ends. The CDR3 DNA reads TGTGCCAGCAGCCAAGGAATTGGGGGGCAGCACCAGCCCCAGCATTTT. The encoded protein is CASSQGIGGQHQPQHF.